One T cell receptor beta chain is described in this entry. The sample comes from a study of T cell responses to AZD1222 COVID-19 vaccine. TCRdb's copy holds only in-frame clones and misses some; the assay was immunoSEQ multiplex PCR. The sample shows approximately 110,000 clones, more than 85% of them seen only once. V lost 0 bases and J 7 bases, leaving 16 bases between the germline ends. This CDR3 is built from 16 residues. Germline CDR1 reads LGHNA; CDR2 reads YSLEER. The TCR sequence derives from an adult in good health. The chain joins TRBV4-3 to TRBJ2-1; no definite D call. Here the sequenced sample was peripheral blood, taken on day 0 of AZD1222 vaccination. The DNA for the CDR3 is TGCGCCAGCAGCCAAGATCTTCCGGAGATTCTGAATGAGCAGTTCTTC. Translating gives CASSQDLPEILNEQFF.